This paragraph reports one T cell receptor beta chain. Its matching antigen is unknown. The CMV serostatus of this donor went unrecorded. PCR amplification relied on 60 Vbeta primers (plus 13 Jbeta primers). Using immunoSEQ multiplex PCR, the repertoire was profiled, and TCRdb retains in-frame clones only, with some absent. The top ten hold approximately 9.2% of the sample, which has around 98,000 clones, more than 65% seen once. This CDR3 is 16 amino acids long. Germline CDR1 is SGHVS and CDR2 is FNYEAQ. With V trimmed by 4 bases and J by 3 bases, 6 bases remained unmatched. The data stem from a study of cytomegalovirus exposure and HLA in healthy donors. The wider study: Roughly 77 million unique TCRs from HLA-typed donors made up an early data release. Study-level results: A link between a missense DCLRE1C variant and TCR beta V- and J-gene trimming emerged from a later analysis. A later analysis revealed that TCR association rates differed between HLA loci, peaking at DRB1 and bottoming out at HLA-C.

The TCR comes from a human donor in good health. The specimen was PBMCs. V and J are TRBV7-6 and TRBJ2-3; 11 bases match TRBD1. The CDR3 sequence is CASSSGTGGFTDTQYF. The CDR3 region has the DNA TGTGCCAGCAGCTCTGGGACAGGGGGTTTTACAGATACGCAGTATTTT.